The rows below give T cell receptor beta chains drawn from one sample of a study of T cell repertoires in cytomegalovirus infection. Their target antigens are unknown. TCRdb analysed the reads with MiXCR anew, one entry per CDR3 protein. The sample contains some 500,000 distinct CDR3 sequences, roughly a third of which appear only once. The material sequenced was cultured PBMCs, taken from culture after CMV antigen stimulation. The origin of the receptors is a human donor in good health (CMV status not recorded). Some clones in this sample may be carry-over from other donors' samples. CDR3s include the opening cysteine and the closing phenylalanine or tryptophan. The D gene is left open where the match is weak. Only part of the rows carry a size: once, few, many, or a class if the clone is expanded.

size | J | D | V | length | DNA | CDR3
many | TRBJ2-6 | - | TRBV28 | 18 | TGTGCCACATTAACCCAACAGGCCTCCGAATCTGGGGCCAACGTCCTGACTTTC | CATLTQQASESGANVLTF
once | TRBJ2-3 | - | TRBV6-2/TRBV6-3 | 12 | TGTGCCAGCAGTAGGACTACATCTACGCAGTATTTT | CASSRTTSTQYF
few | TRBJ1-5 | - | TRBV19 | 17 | TGTGCCAGTAGTATGATCCCCCAGCCCCGGCTGTGGCAGCCCCAGCATTTT | CASSMIPQPRLWQPQHF
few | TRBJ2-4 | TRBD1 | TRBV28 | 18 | TGTGCCAGCAGTTCGGCCGAGACAGGGGTCTCAGGCAAAAACATTCAGTACTTC | CASSSAETGVSGKNIQYF
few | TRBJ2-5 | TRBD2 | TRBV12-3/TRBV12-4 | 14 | TGTGCCAGCAGTTTTGAGCGGGGGCAAGAGACCCAGTACTTC | CASSFERGQETQYF
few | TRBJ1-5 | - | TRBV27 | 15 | TGTGCCAGCAGTGTAGAGGGTCTGGGCGATCAGCCCCAGCATTTT | CASSVEGLGDQPQHF
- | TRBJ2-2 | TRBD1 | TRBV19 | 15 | TGTGCCAGTAGTAGGGACAGGGATGGGACCGGGGAGCTGTTTTTT | CASSRDRDGTGELFF
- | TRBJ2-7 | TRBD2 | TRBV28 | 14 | TGTGCCAGCCTAACTAGCGGGGGGGGTTACGAGCAGTACTTC | CASLTSGGGYEQYF
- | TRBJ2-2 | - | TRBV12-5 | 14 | TGTGCTAGTGGTTTGGACAGGGCTCCCGGGGAGCTGTTTTTT | CASGLDRAPGELFF
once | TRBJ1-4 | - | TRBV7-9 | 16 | TGTGCCAGCAGCCCGGGGGGGGGGCAAGCTAATGAAAAACTGTTTTTT | CASSPGGGQANEKLFF
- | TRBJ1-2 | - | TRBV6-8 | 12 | TGTGCCAGCAAACAGGGAAACTATGGCTACACCTTC | CASKQGNYGYTF
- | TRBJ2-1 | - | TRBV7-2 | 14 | TGTGCCAGCAAAGTAGGGGCGGCAAACAATGAGCAGTTCTTC | CASKVGAANNEQFF
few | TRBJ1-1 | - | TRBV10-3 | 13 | TGTGCCATATTTAATGGGGGTGAAAGTGAAGCTTTCTTT | CAIFNGGESEAFF
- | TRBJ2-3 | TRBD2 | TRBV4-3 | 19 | TGCGCCAGCAGCCAAGGGCCGTCGGGACTAGCGGGAGGAACAGATACGCAGTATTTT | CASSQGPSGLAGGTDTQYF
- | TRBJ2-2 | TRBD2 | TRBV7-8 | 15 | TGTGCCAGCAGCCGGATAGCGGGGGAGACCGGGGAGCTGTTTTTT | CASSRIAGETGELFF
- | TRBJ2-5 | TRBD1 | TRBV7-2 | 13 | TGTGCCAGCAGCTCCGGGACAGGGGGTACCCAGTACTTC | CASSSGTGGTQYF